This TCR beta chain was identified in a study of Graves' ophthalmopathy and Graves' hyperthyroidism. Study-level information: Hyperthyroidism was classified as stable if no ophthalmopathy occurred within 18 months of follow-up.

Clinical symptoms, serum thyroxine, TRAb, thyroid ultrasound and orbital computed tomography determined diagnosis. Germline assignment: CDR1 LNHDA and CDR2 SQIVND (reference sequence). Trimming cost V 4 bases and J 3 bases; bases outside gene matches: 7. The CDR3 spans 16 residues. The sequenced template was RNA, covering the TCR beta CDR3 region. First-round RT-PCR relied on HTBI primers, and a second-round multiplex PCR came next. TCRdb itself ran the multiplex PCR reads through MiXCR, one entry per CDR3 protein. This table has over a million distinct CDR3 sequences, roughly 35% appearing once. The clonotype originates from an adult man with Graves' hyperthyroidism. The specimen sequenced was peripheral blood or thyroid tissue (not recorded which). The chain carries TRBV19 and TRBJ1-1, with TRBD1 identical over 11 bases. The CDR3 nucleotides read TGTGCCAGTAGTAACCGGGACAGGGGGGATGACACTGAAGCTTTCTTT. Residues: CASSNRDRGDDTEAFF. The full variable domain, in which reference TRBV19 and TRBJ1-1 provide the parts outside the CDR3, is DGGITQSPKYLFRKEGQNVTLSCEQNLNHDAMYWYRQDPGQGLRLIYYSQIVNDFQKGDIAEGYSVSREKKESFPLTVTSAQKNPTAFYLCASSNRDRGDDTEAFFGQGTRLTVV.